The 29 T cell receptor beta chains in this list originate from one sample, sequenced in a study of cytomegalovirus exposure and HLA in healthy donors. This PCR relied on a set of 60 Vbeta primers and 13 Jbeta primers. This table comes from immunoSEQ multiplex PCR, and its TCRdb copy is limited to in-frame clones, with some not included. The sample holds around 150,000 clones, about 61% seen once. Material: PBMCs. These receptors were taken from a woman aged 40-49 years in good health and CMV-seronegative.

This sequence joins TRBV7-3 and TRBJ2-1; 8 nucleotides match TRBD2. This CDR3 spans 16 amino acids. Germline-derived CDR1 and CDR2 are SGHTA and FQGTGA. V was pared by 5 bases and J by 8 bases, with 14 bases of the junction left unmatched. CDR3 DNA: TGTGCCAGCAGCCTCGGGGCGGGGGGCCTTCCATATGAGCAGTTCTTC. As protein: CASSLGAGGLPYEQFF.

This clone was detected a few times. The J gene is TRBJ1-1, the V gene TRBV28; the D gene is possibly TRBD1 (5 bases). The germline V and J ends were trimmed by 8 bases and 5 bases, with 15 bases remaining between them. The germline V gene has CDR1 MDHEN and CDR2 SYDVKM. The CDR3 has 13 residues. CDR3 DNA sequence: TGTGCCAGCGTTAAGGCAGGGTGGACTGAAGCTTTCTTT. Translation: CASVKAGWTEAFF.

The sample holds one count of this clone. Here the CDR3 reads CASSDYRGMDGTNTEAFF. The CDR3 DNA is TGCGCCAGCAGTGACTACAGGGGGATGGACGGAACGAACACTGAAGCTTTCTTT. J is TRBJ1-1 and V is TRBV10-1, with TRBD1 matching 8 bases. This CDR3 region has 18 residues. V lost 3 bases to trimming and J lost 1 base; unmatched junction nucleotides: 13. The V gene's germline CDR1 is WNHNN and CDR2 SYGVQD (reference sequence).

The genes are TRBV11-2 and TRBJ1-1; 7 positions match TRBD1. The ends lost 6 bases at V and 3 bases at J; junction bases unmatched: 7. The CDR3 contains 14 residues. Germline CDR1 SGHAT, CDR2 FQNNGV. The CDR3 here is CASRTGVQYTEAFF. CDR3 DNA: TGTGCCAGCAGAACAGGGGTCCAATACACTGAAGCTTTCTTT. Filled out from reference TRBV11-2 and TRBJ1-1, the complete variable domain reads EAGVAQSPRYKIIEKRQSVAFWCNPISGHATLYWYQQILGQGPKLLIQFQNNGVVDDSQLPKDRFSAERLKGVDSTLKIQPAKLEDSAVYLCASRTGVQYTEAFFGQGTRLTVV.

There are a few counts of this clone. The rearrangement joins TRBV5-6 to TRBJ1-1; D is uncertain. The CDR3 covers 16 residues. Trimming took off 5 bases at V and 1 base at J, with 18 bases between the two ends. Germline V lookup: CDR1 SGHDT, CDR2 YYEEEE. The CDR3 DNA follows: TGTGCCAGCAGGGACTATGGACCAAACGGGAACACTGAAGCTTTCTTT. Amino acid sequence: CASRDYGPNGNTEAFF.

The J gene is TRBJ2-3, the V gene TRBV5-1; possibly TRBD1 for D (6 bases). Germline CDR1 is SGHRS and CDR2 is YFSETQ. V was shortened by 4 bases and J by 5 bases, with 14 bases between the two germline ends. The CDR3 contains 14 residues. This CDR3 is CASSHSQGRDTQYF. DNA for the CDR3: TGCGCCAGCAGCCACTCACAGGGACGAGATACGCAGTATTTT. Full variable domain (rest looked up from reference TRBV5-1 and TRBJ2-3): KAGVTQTPRYLIKTRGQQVTLSCSPISGHRSVSWYQQTPGQGLQFLFEYFSETQRNKGNFPGRFSGRQFSNSRSEMNVSTLELGDSALYLCASSHSQGRDTQYFGPGTRLTVL.

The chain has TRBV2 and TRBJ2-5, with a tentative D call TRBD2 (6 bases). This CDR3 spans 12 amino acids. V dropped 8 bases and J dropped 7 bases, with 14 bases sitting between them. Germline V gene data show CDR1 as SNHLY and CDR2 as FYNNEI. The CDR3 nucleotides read TGTGCCAGCCAACTAGCCCGGGGGACCCAGTACTTC. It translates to CASQLARGTQYF. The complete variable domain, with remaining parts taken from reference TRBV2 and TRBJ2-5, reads EPEVTQTPSHQVTQMGQEVILRCVPISNHLYFYWYRQILGQKVEFLVSFYNNEISEKSEIFDDQFSVERPDGSNFTLKIRSTKLEDSAMYFCASQLARGTQYFGPGTRLLVL.

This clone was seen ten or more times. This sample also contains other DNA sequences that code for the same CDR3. For the CDR3, the DNA is TGTGCCAGCAGTGAACAGGGGTCCAATCAGCCCCAGCATTTT. Its translation is CASSEQGSNQPQHF. V and J are TRBV6-5 and TRBJ1-5; 7 nucleotides match TRBD1. This CDR3 is built from 14 residues. The J segment lost 3 bases and the V segment lost 5 bases, leaving 4 bases of the junction unmatched. Looked up from germline, CDR1 is MNHEY and CDR2 is SVGAGI.

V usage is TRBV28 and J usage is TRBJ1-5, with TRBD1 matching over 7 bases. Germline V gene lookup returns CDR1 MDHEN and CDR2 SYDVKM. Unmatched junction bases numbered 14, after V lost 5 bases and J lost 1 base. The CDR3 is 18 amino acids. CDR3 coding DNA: TGTGCCAGCAGTCCTCTTGGTTGGACAGGTTTAAGCAATCAGCCCCAGCATTTT. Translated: CASSPLGWTGLSNQPQHF.

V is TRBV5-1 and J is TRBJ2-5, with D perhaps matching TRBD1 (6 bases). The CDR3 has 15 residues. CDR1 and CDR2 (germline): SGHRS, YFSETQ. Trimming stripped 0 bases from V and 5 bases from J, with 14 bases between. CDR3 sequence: CASSLATGSGETQYF. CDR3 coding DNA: TGCGCCAGCAGCTTGGCCACAGGGTCAGGGGAGACCCAGTACTTC.

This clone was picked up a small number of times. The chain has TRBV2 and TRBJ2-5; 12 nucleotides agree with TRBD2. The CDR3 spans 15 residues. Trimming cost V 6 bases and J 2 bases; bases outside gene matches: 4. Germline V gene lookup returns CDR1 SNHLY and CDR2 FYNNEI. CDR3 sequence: CASRLAGGTQETQYF. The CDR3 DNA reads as TGTGCCAGCAGACTAGCGGGGGGTACTCAAGAGACCCAGTACTTC.

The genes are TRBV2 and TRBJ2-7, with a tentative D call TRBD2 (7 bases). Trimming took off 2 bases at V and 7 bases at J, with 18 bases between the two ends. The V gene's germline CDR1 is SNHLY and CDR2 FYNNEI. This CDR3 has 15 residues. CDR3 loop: CASSERAGAGKEQYF. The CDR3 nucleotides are TGTGCCAGCAGTGAAAGGGCGGGGGCCGGAAAGGAGCAGTACTTC.

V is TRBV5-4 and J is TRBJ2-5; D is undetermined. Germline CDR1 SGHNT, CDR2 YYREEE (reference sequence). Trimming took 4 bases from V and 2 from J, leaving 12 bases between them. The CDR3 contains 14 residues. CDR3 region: CASSLTADQETQYF. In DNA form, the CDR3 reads TGTGCCAGCAGCCTAACCGCCGATCAAGAGACCCAGTACTTC.

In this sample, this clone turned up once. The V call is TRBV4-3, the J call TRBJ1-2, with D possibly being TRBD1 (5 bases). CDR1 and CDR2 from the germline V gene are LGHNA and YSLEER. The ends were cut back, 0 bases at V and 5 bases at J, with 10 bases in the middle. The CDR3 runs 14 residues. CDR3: CASSQDRGRYGYTF. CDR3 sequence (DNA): TGCGCCAGCAGCCAAGATAGGGGTCGGTATGGCTACACCTTC.

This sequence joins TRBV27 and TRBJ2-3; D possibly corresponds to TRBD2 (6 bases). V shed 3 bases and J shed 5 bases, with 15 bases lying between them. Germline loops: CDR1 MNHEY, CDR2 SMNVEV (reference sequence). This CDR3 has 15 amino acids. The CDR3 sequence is CASSFLGTVGDTQYF. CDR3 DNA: TGTGCCAGCAGTTTTCTGGGGACTGTGGGAGATACGCAGTATTTT.

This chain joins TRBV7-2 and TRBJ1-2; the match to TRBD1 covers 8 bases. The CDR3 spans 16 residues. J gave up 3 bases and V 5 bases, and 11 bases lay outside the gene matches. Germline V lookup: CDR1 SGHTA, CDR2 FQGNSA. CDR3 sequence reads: CASSPRQTGDDYGYTF. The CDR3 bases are TGTGCCAGCAGCCCCCGCCAGACAGGGGACGACTATGGCTACACCTTC.

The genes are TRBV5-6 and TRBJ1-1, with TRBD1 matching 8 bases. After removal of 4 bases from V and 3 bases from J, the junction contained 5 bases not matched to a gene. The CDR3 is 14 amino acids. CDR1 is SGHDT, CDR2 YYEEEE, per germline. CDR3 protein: CASSTRTGYTEAFF. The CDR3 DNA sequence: TGTGCCAGCAGCACCCGGACAGGGTACACTGAAGCTTTCTTT.

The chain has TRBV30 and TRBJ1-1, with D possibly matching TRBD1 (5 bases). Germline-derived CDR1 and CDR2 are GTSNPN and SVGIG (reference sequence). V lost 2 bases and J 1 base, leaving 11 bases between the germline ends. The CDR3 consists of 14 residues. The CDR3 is CAWSTPRGNTEAFF. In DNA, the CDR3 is TGTGCCTGGAGTACCCCAAGGGGGAACACTGAAGCTTTCTTT.

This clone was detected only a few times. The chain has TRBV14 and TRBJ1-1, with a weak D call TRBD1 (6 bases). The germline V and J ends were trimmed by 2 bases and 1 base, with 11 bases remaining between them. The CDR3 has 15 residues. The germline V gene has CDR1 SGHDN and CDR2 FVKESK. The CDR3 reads CASSQNRAGNTEAFF. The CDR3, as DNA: TGTGCCAGCAGCCAAAACAGGGCAGGGAACACTGAAGCTTTCTTT.

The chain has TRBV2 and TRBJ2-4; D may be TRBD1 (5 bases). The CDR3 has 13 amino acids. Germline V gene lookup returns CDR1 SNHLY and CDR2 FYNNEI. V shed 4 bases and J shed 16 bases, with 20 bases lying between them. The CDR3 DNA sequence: TGTGCCAGCAGTGTGTCTGACAGCACGGTCGGTTACTTC. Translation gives CASSVSDSTVGYF.

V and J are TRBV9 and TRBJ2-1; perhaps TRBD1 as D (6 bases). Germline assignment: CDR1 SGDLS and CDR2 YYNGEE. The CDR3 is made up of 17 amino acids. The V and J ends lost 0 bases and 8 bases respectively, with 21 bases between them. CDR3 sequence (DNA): TGTGCCAGCAGCGTAGACCAGGGCAGGGGTCGGTTGGATGAGCAGTTCTTC. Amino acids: CASSVDQGRGRLDEQFF. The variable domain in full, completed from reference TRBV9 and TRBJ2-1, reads DSGVTQTPKHLITATGQRVTLRCSPRSGDLSVYWYQQSLDQGLQFLIQYYNGEERAKGNILERFSAQQFPDLHSELNLSSLELGDSALYFCASSVDQGRGRLDEQFFGPGTRLTVL.

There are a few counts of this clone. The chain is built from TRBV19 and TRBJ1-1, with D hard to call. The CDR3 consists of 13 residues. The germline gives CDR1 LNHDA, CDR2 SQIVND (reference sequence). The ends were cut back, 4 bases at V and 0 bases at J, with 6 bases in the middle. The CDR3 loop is CASSKRMNTEAFF. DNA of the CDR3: TGTGCCAGTAGTAAGAGAATGAACACTGAAGCTTTCTTT.

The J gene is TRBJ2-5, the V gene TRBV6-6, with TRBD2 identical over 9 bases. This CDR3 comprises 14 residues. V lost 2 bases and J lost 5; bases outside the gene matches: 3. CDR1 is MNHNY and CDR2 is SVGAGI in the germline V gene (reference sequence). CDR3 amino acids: CASSYAGGRETQYF. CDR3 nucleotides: TGTGCCAGCAGTTACGCGGGGGGGCGCGAGACCCAGTACTTC.

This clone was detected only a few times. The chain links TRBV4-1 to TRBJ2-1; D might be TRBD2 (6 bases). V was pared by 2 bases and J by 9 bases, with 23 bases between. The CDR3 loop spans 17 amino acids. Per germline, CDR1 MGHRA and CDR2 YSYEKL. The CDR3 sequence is CASSQIGRQAGPSEQFF. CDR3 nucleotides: TGCGCCAGCAGCCAAATTGGGAGGCAGGCGGGCCCCAGTGAGCAGTTCTTC.

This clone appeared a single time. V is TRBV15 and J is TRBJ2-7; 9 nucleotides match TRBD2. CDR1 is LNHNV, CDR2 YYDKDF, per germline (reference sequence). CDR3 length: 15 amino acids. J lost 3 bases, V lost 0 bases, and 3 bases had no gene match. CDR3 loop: CATSRERAGGYEQYF. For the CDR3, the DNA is TGTGCCACCAGCAGAGAGCGAGCGGGGGGCTACGAGCAGTACTTC.

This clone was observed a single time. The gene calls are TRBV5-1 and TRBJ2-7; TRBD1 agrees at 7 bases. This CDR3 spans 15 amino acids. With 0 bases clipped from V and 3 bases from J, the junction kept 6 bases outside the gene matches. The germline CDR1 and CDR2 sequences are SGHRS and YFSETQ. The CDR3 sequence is CASSLAGTENYEQYF. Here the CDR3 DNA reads TGCGCCAGCAGCTTGGCCGGGACAGAGAACTACGAGCAGTACTTC.

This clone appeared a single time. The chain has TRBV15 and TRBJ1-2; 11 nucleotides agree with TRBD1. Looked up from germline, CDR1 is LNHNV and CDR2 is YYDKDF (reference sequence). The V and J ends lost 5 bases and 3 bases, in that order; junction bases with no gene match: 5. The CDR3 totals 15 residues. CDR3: CATSLRTGGDYGYTF. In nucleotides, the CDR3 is TGTGCCACCAGCTTACGGACAGGGGGCGACTATGGCTACACCTTC.

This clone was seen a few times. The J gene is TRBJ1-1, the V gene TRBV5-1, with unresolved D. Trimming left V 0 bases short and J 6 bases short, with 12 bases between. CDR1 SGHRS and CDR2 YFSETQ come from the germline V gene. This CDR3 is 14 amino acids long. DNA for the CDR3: TGCGCCAGCAGCTTGGTATTGCAGTCCTCTGAAGCTTTCTTT. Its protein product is CASSLVLQSSEAFF.

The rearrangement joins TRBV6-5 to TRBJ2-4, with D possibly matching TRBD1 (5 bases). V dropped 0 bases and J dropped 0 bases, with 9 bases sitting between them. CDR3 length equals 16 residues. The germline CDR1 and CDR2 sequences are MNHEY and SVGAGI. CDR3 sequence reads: CASSYSLGVAKNIQYF. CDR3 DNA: TGTGCCAGCAGTTACTCTCTAGGGGTAGCCAAAAACATTCAGTACTTC.